One sample yielded the 26 T cell receptor beta chains listed below, sequenced in a study of Tregs in tolerant kidney transplant recipients. Method: immunoSEQ multiplex PCR; TCRdb's copy keeps in-frame clones and lacks some. The profile shows more than 90,000 clones, approximately 93% of them singletons. The nonmyeloablative bone marrow transplants came from related graft donors, with transient mixed chimerism. Sequences were derived from CD4+ T cells from blood (PBMCs), sampled 12 months after the transplant. These receptors were obtained from a human patient who received a combined kidney and bone marrow transplant. Some T cells may be supplied by the graft donor.

The chain carries TRBV5-1 and TRBJ2-1; 7 bases fit TRBD2. This CDR3 has 14 residues. Germline CDR1 reads SGHRS; CDR2 reads YFSETQ. The trim removed 1 base at V and 14 bases at J, leaving 12 bases unmatched. The CDR3 DNA follows: TGCGCCAGCAGCTTGAATGCAGGACTAGAAGCTGAGTTCTTC. As protein: CASSLNAGLEAEFF. Drawing the rest from reference TRBV5-1 and TRBJ2-1, the complete variable domain is KAGVTQTPRYLIKTRGQQVTLSCSPISGHRSVSWYQQTPGQGLQFLFEYFSETQRNKGNFPGRFSGRQFSNSRSEMNVSTLELGDSALYLCASSLNAGLEAEFFGPGTRLTVL.

The rearrangement links TRBV30 to TRBJ2-4; no clear D. Trimming cost V 3 bases and J 4 bases, with 4 bases left between them. CDR3 size: 11 residues. CDR1 and CDR2 from the germline V gene are GTSNPN and SVGIG (reference sequence). CDR3 nucleotides: TGTGCCTGGAGACGGAAAAACATTCAGTACTTC. Residues: CAWRRKNIQYF. The full variable domain, its missing parts supplied by reference TRBV30 and TRBJ2-4, is SQTIHQWPATLVQPVGSPLSLECTVEGTSNPNLYWYRQAAGRGLQLLFYSVGIGQISSEVPQNLSASRPQDRQFILSSKKLLLSDSGFYLCAWRRKNIQYFGAGTRLSVL.

The rearrangement links TRBV5-1 to TRBJ2-5, with 14 bases lining up with TRBD2. The CDR3 runs to 17 residues. Germline CDR1 SGHRS, CDR2 YFSETQ. With V trimmed by 4 bases and J by 1 base, 6 bases remained unmatched. The CDR3 DNA is TGCGCCAGCAGCATGGGACTAGCGGGGGACTCCCAAGAGACCCAGTACTTC. It codes for CASSMGLAGDSQETQYF.

The chain uses TRBV5-1 and TRBJ2-3; 7 nucleotides agree with TRBD2. The CDR3 has 16 amino acids. After removal of 0 bases from V and 0 bases from J, the junction contained 4 bases not matched to a gene. In germline, CDR1 is SGHRS, CDR2 YFSETQ. The CDR3 here is CASSLERGGSTDTQYF. The CDR3 region has the DNA TGCGCCAGCAGCTTGGAGCGGGGCGGGAGCACAGATACGCAGTATTTT.

The genes are TRBV10-3 and TRBJ1-3, with D unresolved. The germline V gene has CDR1 ENHRY and CDR2 SYGVKD. The CDR3 has 14 amino acids. With 6 bases removed from V and 4 bases from J, the gap between germline ends came to 13 bases. CDR3 in DNA: TGTGCCATCAGCCCGTCCCCTGAGGGAAACACCATATATTTT. It yields the protein CAISPSPEGNTIYF.

The sample holds one count of this clone. This chain connects TRBV7-2 to TRBJ1-5; D is unclear. V was cut by 3 bases and J by 6 bases, with 9 bases left in between. The germline V gene encodes CDR1 SGHTA and CDR2 FQGNSA. CDR3 length: 13 amino acids. In DNA form, the CDR3 reads TGTGCCAGCAGCTTTATAGAGAGTCAGCCCCAGCATTTT. It codes for CASSFIESQPQHF.

The chain carries TRBV15 and TRBJ2-1; D may be TRBD2 (6 bases). V dropped 0 bases and J dropped 4 bases, with 22 bases sitting between them. This CDR3 has 19 amino acids. The germline gives CDR1 LNHNV, CDR2 YYDKDF (reference sequence). For the CDR3, the DNA is TGTGCCACCAGCAGAGATCCTCTCCGACTGACGGGAGAGTACAATGAGCAGTTCTTC. Translating gives CATSRDPLRLTGEYNEQFF.

CDR3 loop: CASSLERGLSYNEQFF. DNA for the CDR3: TGCGCCAGCAGCTTGGAGCGGGGGCTCTCCTACAATGAGCAGTTCTTC. The chain carries TRBV5-1 and TRBJ2-1; TRBD2 agrees at 8 bases. CDR1 and CDR2 (germline): SGHRS, YFSETQ. V shed 0 bases and J 0 bases; nucleotides not matched to a gene: 2. The CDR3 is 16 residues long.

The chain joins TRBV4-3 to TRBJ1-1; D is undetermined. Trimming removed 0 bases from V and 6 bases from J, with 14 bases in between. The germline CDR1 and CDR2 sequences are LGHNA and YSLEER. This CDR3 spans 15 amino acids. CDR3 amino acids: CASSQDLAGWSEAFF. The CDR3 coding sequence is TGCGCCAGCAGCCAAGATTTGGCAGGTTGGTCTGAAGCTTTCTTT.

This chain uses TRBV30 with TRBJ1-1, with 7 bases fitting TRBD1. The length of the CDR3 is 12 residues. The V gene's germline CDR1 is GTSNPN and CDR2 SVGIG (reference sequence). Trimming cost V 2 bases and J 10 bases; bases outside gene matches: 7. The CDR3 region is CAWSPGTALAFF. The DNA of the CDR3 is TGTGCCTGGAGTCCAGGGACAGCGCTAGCTTTCTTT.

The gene calls are TRBV9 and TRBJ2-1; 12 bases line up with TRBD2. This CDR3 has 15 amino acids. Looked up from germline, CDR1 is SGDLS and CDR2 is YYNGEE. V gave up 3 bases and J gave up 6 bases; unmatched junction bases: 4. The CDR3 spells CASSGLAGVSNEQFF. The CDR3 DNA reads as TGTGCCAGCAGCGGACTAGCGGGAGTCTCCAATGAGCAGTTCTTC.

This chain uses TRBV15 with TRBJ2-7; D may be TRBD2 (5 bases). The CDR3 consists of 16 residues. Germline V lookup: CDR1 LNHNV, CDR2 YYDKDF (reference sequence). V lost 4 bases, J lost 2 bases, and 18 bases lay in between. As DNA, the CDR3 is TGTGCCACCAGCACCCGAGCCGGGGTAGGAACCTACGAGCAGTACTTC. This codes for CATSTRAGVGTYEQYF.

V usage is TRBV5-1 and J usage is TRBJ2-7; 10 nucleotides align to TRBD1. Trimming took 0 bases from V and 7 from J; bases not matched to a gene: 7. The CDR3 is 15 amino acids. CDR1 and CDR2 from the germline V gene are SGHRS and YFSETQ. CDR3 sequence (DNA): TGCGCCAGCAGCTTGGCCGGGACAGGGGAGGATGAGCAGTACTTC. Translated, it gives CASSLAGTGEDEQYF.

V usage is TRBV7-3 and J usage is TRBJ2-7; the D gene is possibly TRBD1 (7 bases). Germline V lookup: CDR1 SGHTA, CDR2 FQGTGA. The CDR3 has 15 amino acids. V shed 4 bases and J shed 3 bases, with 16 bases lying between them. CDR3 in DNA: TGTGCCAGCAGCTACCCCCGGAGGGGGCACTACGAGCAGTACTTC. The encoded protein is CASSYPRRGHYEQYF.

This sequence joins TRBV6-5 and TRBJ1-1; 7 positions match TRBD1. Germline V gives CDR1 MNHEY, CDR2 SVGAGI. Germline trimming cut 5 bases from V and 5 bases from J; bases unmatched to any gene: 8. The CDR3 extends over 14 amino acids. The CDR3 region is CASSRQGGGTEAFF. The CDR3 region has the DNA TGTGCCAGCAGTCGACAGGGAGGTGGGACTGAAGCTTTCTTT.

The chain couples TRBV19 to TRBJ2-5, with TRBD2 identical over 8 bases. The J call may not be correct, given that the DNA end is closer to TRBJ2-7. The CDR3 is 15 amino acids. CDR1 and CDR2 from the germline V gene are LNHDA and SQIVND (reference sequence). The CDR3 sequence is CASGRSGRNTYEQYF. The CDR3, as DNA: TGTGCCAGCGGAAGAAGCGGGAGAAATACCTACGAGCAGTACTTC.

The chain combines TRBV7-6 with TRBJ2-7; D unclear. V was shortened by 1 base and J by 7 bases, with 17 bases between the two germline ends. CDR1 SGHVS and CDR2 FNYEAQ come from the germline V gene. The CDR3 totals 15 residues. In nucleotides, the CDR3 is TGTGCCAGCAGCTTAGACGAAGTAGCAACATTAGAGCAGTACTTC. This sequence encodes CASSLDEVATLEQYF. Using reference TRBV7-6 and TRBJ2-7 for the parts outside the CDR3, the full variable domain is GAGVSQSPRYKVTKRGQDVALRCDPISGHVSLYWYRQALGQGPEFLTYFNYEAQQDKSGLPNDRFSAERPEGSISTLTIQRTEQRDSAMYRCASSLDEVATLEQYFGPGTRLTVT.

To note about this clone: The junction differs from germline at one of its ends, possibly a read error. This chain connects TRBV2 to TRBJ2-1; TRBD1 is a possible D gene (5 bases). The CDR3 has 16 amino acids. Germline CDR1 SNHLY, CDR2 FYNNEI. CDR3: CASSETKGRVYNGQFF. The CDR3 DNA reads TGTGCCAGCAGTGAAACGAAGGGGCGCGTCTACAATGGGCAGTTCTTC.

V is TRBV6-6 and J is TRBJ2-5; the match to TRBD1 covers 7 bases. The last part of the DNA fits TRBJ2-7 better; the J call may be wrong. Germline loops: CDR1 MNHNY, CDR2 SVGAGI (reference sequence). The CDR3 totals 14 residues. DNA of the CDR3: TGTGCCAGCAGTTCCCCAGGGGGTCCCTACGAGCAGTACTTC. This gives the protein CASSSPGGPYEQYF.

The rearrangement joins TRBV6-1 to TRBJ2-5; perhaps TRBD1 as D (6 bases). The CDR3 consists of 15 residues. CDR1 is MNHNS and CDR2 is SASEGT in the germline V gene. V was clipped by 4 bases and J by 5 bases, with 17 bases between them. CDR3 protein: CASSGGPGVFETQYF. Here the CDR3 DNA reads TGTGCCAGCAGTGGAGGGCCAGGGGTTTTTGAGACCCAGTACTTC.

The chain links TRBV6-5 to TRBJ1-2, with D perhaps matching TRBD1 (6 bases). V lost 6 bases and J lost 3, with 11 bases in between. CDR1 and CDR2 (germline): MNHEY, SVGAGI. The CDR3 sequence is 13 residues long. The CDR3 is CASRKGQYYGYTF. CDR3 nucleotides: TGTGCCAGCAGAAAAGGACAGTACTATGGCTACACCTTC.

In nucleotides, the CDR3 is TGTGCCAGCAGTTACTCGCTAGCGGGGAGCACAGATACGCAGTATTTT. As protein: CASSYSLAGSTDTQYF. The chain recombines TRBV6-6 with TRBJ2-3, with 9 positions matching TRBD2. The trim removed 0 bases at V and 0 bases at J, leaving 1 base unmatched. This CDR3 comprises 16 residues. Germline V gene lookup returns CDR1 MNHNY and CDR2 SVGAGI (reference sequence).

The rearrangement links TRBV10-3 to TRBJ1-1; TRBD1 agrees at 10 bases. Germline CDR1 is ENHRY and CDR2 is SYGVKD. V dropped 6 bases and J dropped 2; count of bases not matched to a gene: 9. The CDR3 extends over 16 amino acids. CDR3 nucleotide sequence: TGTGCCATCAGAGACCGACAGGGGGCTCCAAACACTGAAGCTTTCTTT. Its translation: CAIRDRQGAPNTEAFF.

The genes are TRBV29-1 and TRBJ1-2, with 9 bases lining up with TRBD1. The V gene end was trimmed by 7 bases and the J gene end by 3 bases; junction bases not matched to a gene: 6. Germline lookup yields CDR1 SQVTM and CDR2 ANQGSEA. This CDR3 is 13 amino acids long. For the CDR3, the DNA is TGCAGCGGGGGGACAGGGAGGGACTATGGCTACACCTTC. This translates into CSGGTGRDYGYTF.

The genes are TRBV7-3 and TRBJ2-1, with TRBD1 identical over 8 bases. The CDR3 loop spans 15 amino acids. Per germline, CDR1 SGHTA and CDR2 FQGTGA. V shed 2 bases, J shed 6 bases, and the junction held 6 bases outside the gene matches. The CDR3 region has the DNA TGTGCCAGCAGCTTACTGGGACAGGACTCCAATGAGCAGTTCTTC. Encoded protein: CASSLLGQDSNEQFF. Filled out from reference TRBV7-3 and TRBJ2-1, the complete variable domain reads GAGVSQTPSNKVTEKGKYVELRCDPISGHTALYWYRQSLGQGPEFLIYFQGTGAADDSGLPNDRFFAVRPEGSVSTLKIQRTERGDSAVYLCASSLLGQDSNEQFFGPGTRLTVL.

V and J are TRBV5-1 and TRBJ1-4, with unresolved D. The CDR3 extends over 14 amino acids. Between the trimmed V and J ends, which lost 5 bases and 4 bases, there was a span of 12 bases. Germline CDR1 and CDR2: SGHRS and YFSETQ. CDR3 region: CASRPGLSNEKLFF. The CDR3 coding sequence is TGCGCCAGCAGACCTGGACTTAGTAATGAAAAACTGTTTTTT.